What follows is one T cell receptor (beta chain) and its context. Its target is not known. This record belongs to a study of T-cell memory formation after mild COVID-19. Study information: TCR clusters were mostly donor specific. Study-wide points: Day 15 to 85 contracting clones showed balanced CD4/CD8; day 15 to 37 expanders favored CD4+.

TCR alpha and TCR beta cDNA libraries carrying sample barcodes and UMIs came from 5'RACE with constant-segment primers. TCRdb passed the 5' RACE reads through MiXCR, listing each CDR3 protein once. The profile shows over 350,000 distinct CDR3 sequences, 20% to 25% of them singletons. V lost 1 base, J lost 4 bases, and 13 bases lay in between. CDR3 length: 14 residues. Per germline, CDR1 DFQATT and CDR2 SNEGSKA (reference sequence). Material for sequencing was PBMCs or a T cell subset sorted from them (not recorded which). This clonotype originated in an adult woman who had mild COVID-19 (a few samples of this study predate the infection). Cell type and time point are not known. This chain joins TRBV20-1 and TRBJ2-5, with D possibly matching TRBD2 (6 bases). The CDR3 reads CSARGVAGRETQYF. The CDR3, as DNA: TGCAGTGCTAGAGGGGTGGCCGGGAGAGAGACCCAGTACTTC.